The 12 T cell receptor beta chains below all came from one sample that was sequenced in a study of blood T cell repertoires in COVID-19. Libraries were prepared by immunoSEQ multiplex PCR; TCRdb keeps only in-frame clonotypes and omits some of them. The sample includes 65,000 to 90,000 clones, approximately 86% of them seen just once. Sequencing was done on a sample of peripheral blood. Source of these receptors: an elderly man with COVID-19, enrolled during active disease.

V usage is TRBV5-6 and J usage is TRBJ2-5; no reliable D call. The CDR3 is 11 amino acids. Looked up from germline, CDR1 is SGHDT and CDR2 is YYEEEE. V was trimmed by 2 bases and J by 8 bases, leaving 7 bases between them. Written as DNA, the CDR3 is TGTGCCAGCAGCTTATCATCCACCCAGTACTTC. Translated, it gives CASSLSSTQYF. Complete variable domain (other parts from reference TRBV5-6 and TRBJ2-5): DAGVTQSPTHLIKTRGQQVTLRCSPKSGHDTVSWYQQALGQGPQFIFQYYEEEERQRGNFPDRFSGHQFPNYSSELNVNALLLGDSALYLCASSLSSTQYFGPGTRLLVL.

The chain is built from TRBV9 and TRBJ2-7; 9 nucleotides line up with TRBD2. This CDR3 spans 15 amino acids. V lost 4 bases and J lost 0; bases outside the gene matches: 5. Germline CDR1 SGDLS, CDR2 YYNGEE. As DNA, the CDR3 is TGTGCCAGCAGCCCCCGAGCGGGGGGCTCCTACGAGCAGTACTTC. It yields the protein CASSPRAGGSYEQYF.

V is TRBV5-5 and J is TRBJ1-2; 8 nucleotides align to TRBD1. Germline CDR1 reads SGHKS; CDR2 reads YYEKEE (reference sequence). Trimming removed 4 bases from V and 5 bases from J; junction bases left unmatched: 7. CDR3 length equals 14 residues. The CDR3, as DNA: TGTGCCAGCAGCCAGAGGACAGGGAATTATGGCTACACCTTC. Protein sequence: CASSQRTGNYGYTF.

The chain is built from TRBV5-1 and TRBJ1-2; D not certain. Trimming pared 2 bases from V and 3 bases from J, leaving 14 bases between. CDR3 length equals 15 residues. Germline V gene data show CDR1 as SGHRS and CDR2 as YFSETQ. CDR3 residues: CASSLRTSLDYGYTF. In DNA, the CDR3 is TGCGCCAGCAGCTTAAGGACTTCTCTGGACTATGGCTACACCTTC.

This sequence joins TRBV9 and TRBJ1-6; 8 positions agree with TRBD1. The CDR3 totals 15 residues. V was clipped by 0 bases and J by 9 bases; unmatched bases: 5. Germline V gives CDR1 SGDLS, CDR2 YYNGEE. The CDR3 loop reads CASSVETGGGSPLHF. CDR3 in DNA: TGTGCCAGCAGCGTAGAAACAGGGGGTGGTTCACCCCTCCACTTT.

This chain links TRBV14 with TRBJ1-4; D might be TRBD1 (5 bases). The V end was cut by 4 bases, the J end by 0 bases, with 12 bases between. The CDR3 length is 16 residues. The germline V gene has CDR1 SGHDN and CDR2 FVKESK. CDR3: CASSPGVKTTNEKLFF. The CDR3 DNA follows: TGTGCCAGCAGCCCGGGGGTAAAAACAACTAATGAAAAACTGTTTTTT.

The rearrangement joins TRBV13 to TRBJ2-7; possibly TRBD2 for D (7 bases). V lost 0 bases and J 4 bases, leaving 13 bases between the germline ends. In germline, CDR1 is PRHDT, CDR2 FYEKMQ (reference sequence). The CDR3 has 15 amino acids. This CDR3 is CASSLGGGGPYEQYF. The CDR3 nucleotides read TGTGCCAGCAGCTTAGGAGGGGGGGGCCCTTACGAGCAGTACTTC.

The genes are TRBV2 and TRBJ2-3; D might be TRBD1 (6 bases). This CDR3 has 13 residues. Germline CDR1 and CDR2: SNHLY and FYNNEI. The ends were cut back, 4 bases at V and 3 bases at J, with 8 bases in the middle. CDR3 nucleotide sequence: TGTGCCAGCAGTGTTCAGGGGACAGATACGCAGTATTTT. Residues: CASSVQGTDTQYF.

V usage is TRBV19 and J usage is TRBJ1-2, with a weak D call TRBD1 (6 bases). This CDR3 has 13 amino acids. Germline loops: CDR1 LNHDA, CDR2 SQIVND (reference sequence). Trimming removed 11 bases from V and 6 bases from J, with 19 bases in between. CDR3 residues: CAAKPPGGHGYTF. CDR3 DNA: TGTGCCGCAAAACCTCCGGGGGGCCATGGCTACACCTTC. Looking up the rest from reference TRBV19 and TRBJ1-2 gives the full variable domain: DGGITQSPKYLFRKEGQNVTLSCEQNLNHDAMYWYRQDPGQGLRLIYYSQIVNDFQKGDIAEGYSVSREKKESFPLTVTSAQKNPTAFYLCAAKPPGGHGYTFGSGTRLTVV.

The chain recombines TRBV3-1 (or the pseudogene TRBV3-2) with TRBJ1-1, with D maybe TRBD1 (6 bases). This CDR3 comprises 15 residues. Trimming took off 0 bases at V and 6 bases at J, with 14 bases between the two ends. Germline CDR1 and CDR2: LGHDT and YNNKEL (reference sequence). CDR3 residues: CASSQDGGRGPEAFF. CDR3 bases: TGTGCCAGCAGCCAAGATGGGGGCAGGGGCCCTGAAGCTTTCTTT.

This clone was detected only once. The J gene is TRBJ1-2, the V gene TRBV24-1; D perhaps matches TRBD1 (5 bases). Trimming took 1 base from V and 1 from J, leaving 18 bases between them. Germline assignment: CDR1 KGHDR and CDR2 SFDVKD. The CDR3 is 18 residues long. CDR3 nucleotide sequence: TGTGCCACCAGTGATTTCTGGACATCCGAAAACCATAACTATGGCTACACCTTC. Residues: CATSDFWTSENHNYGYTF.

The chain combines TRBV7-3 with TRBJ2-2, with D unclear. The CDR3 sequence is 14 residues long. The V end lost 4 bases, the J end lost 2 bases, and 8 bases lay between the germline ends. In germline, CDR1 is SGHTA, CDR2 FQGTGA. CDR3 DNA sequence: TGTGCCAGCAGCTATAGACTTAACACCGGGGAGCTGTTTTTT. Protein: CASSYRLNTGELFF.